This TCR beta chain stems from a study of Graves' ophthalmopathy and Graves' hyperthyroidism. Study background: Specimen type is peripheral blood, obtained at initial diagnosis before any treatment.

The TCR beta CDR3 regions underwent amplification from RNA transcripts. The authors performed first-round RT-PCR with HTBI primers and then a second-round multiplex PCR. TCRdb recomputed calls from the multiplex PCR reads with MiXCR, one row per CDR3 protein. Counted here are a few hundred thousand distinct CDR3 sequences, roughly a sixth occurring once; the ten biggest clones make up about 12%. The CDR3 contains 16 residues. Per the germline V gene, CDR1 is LNHNV and CDR2 is YYDKDF (reference sequence). J gave up 5 bases and V 0 bases, and 5 bases lay outside the gene matches. Diagnostic conclusions were grounded in clinical symptoms, serum thyroxine, TRAb, thyroid ultrasound and orbital computed tomography. It was from roughly 10 ml of fresh peripheral blood that the PBMCs came.

V gene TRBV15 combines with J gene TRBJ2-7; 12 nucleotides match TRBD2. The receptor's source is an adult man with Graves' ophthalmopathy. The sequenced material came from peripheral blood. The CDR3 spells CATSRETSGRLNEQYF. The CDR3 coding sequence is TGTGCCACCAGCAGAGAAACTAGCGGGAGGTTAAACGAGCAGTACTTC. Based on the CDR3 plus reference TRBV15 and TRBJ2-7, the full variable domain is DAMVIQNPRYQVTQFGKPVTLSCSQTLNHNVMYWYQQKSSQAPKLLFHYYDKDFNNEADTPDNFQSRRPNTSFCFLDIRSPGLGDTAMYLCATSRETSGRLNEQYFGPGTRLTVT.